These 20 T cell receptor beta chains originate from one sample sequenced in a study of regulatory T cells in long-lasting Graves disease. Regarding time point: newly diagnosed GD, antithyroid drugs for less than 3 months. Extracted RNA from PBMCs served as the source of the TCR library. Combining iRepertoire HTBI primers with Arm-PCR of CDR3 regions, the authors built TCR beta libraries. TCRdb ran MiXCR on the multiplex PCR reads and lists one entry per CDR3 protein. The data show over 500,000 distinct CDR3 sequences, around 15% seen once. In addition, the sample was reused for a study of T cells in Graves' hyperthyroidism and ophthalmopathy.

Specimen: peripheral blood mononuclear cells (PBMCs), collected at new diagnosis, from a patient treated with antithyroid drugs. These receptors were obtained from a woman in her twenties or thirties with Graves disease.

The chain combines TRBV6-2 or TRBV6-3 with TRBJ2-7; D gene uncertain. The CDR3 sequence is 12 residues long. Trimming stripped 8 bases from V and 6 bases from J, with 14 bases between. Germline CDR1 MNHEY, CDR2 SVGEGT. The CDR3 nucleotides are TGTGCCAGCGGCCAAATGACTGGCGAGCAGTACTTC. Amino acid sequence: CASGQMTGEQYF.

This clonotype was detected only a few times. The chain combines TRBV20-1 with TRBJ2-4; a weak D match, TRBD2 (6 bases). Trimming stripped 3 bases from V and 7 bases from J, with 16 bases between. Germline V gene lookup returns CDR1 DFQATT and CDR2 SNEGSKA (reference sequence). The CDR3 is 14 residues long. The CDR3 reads CSASSTREANIQYF. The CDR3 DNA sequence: TGCAGTGCTAGTTCCACCAGGGAGGCGAACATTCAGTACTTC.

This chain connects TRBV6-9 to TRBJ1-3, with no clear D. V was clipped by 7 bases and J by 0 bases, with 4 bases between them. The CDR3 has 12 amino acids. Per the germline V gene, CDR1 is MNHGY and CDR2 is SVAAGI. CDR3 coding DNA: TGTGCCAGCATTTACTCTGGAAACACCATATATTTT. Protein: CASIYSGNTIYF.

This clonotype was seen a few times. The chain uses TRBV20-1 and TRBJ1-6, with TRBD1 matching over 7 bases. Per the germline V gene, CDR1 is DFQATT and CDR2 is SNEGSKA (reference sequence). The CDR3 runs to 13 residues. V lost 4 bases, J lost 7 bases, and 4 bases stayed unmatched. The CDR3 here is CSATDRENSPLHF. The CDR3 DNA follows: TGCAGTGCTACCGACAGGGAGAATTCACCCCTCCACTTT.

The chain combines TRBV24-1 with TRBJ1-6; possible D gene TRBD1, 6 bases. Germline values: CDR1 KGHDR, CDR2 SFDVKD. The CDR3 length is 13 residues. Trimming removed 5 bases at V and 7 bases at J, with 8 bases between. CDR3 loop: CATSGTENSPLHF. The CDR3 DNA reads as TGTGCCACCAGTGGGACAGAGAATTCACCCCTCCACTTT.

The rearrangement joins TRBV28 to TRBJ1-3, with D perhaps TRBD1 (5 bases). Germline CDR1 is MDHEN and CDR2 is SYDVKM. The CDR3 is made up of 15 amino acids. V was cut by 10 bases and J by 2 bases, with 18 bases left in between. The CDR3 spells CATMAGGTAGNTIYF. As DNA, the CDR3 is TGTGCCACTATGGCCGGGGGAACAGCTGGAAACACCATATATTTT.

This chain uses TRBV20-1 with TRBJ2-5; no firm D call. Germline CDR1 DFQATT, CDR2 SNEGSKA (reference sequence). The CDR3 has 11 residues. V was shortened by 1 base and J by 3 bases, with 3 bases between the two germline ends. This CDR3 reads CSARAEETQYF. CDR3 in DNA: TGCAGTGCTAGAGCGGAAGAGACCCAGTACTTC.

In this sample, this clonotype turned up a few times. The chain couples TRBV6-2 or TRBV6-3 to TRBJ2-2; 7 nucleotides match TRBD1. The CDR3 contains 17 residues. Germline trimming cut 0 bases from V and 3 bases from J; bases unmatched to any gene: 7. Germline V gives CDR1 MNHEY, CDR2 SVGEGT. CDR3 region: CASSYSREGAHTGELFF. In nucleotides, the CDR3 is TGTGCCAGCAGTTACTCGAGAGAGGGGGCGCACACCGGGGAGCTGTTTTTT.

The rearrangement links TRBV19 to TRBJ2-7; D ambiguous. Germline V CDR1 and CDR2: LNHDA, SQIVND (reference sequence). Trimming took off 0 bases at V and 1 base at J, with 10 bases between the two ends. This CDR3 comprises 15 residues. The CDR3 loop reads CASSIDPTPSYEQYF. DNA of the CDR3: TGTGCCAGTAGTATAGATCCGACTCCTTCCTACGAGCAGTACTTC.

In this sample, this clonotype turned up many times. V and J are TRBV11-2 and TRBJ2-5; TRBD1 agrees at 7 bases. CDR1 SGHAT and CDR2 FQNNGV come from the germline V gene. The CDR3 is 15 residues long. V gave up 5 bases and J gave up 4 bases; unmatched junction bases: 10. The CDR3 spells CASSLALTGRETQYF. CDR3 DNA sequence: TGTGCCAGCAGCCTAGCCCTGACAGGGCGAGAGACCCAGTACTTC. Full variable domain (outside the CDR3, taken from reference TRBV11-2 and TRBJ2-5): EAGVAQSPRYKIIEKRQSVAFWCNPISGHATLYWYQQILGQGPKLLIQFQNNGVVDDSQLPKDRFSAERLKGVDSTLKIQPAKLEDSAVYLCASSLALTGRETQYFGPGTRLLVL.

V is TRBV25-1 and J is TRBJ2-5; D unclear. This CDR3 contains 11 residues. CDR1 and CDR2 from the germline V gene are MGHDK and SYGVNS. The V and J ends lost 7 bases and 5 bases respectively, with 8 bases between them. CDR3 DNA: TGTGCCAGCACGACGAGGGAGACCCAGTACTTC. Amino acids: CASTTRETQYF. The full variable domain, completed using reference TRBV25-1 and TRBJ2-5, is EADIYQTPRYLVIGTGKKITLECSQTMGHDKMYWYQQDPGMELHLIHYSYGVNSTEKGDLSSESTVSRIRTEHFPLTLESARPSHTSQYLCASTTRETQYFGPGTRLLVL.

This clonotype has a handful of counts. Here the CDR3 reads CSVRGRSYEQYF. The CDR3 region has the DNA TGCAGTGTGCGCGGCAGATCCTACGAGCAGTACTTC. The chain carries TRBV20-1 and TRBJ2-7, with D hard to call. Trimming stripped 7 bases from V and 1 base from J, with 11 bases between. Germline-derived CDR1 and CDR2 are DFQATT and SNEGSKA (reference sequence). The CDR3 consists of 12 residues.

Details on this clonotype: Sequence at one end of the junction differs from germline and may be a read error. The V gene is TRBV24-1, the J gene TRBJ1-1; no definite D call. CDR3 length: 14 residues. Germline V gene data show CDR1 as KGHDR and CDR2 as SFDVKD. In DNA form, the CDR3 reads TGTGCCGCCAGTGACTCGAGGTTGAACACTGAAGCTTTCTTT. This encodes CAASDSRLNTEAFF.

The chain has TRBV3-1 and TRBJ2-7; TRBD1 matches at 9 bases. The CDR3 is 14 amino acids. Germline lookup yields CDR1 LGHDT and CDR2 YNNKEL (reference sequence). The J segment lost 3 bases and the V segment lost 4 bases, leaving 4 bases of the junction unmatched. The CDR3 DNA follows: TGTGCCAGCAGCCGCTGGACAGGGGACTACGAGCAGTACTTC. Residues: CASSRWTGDYEQYF.

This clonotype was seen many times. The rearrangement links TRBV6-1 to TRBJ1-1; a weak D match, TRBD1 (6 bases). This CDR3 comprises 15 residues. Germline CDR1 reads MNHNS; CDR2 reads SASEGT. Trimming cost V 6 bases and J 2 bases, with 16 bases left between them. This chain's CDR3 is CASSFSGGLNTEAFF. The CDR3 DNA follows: TGTGCCAGCAGCTTTTCGGGGGGGCTCAACACTGAAGCTTTCTTT.

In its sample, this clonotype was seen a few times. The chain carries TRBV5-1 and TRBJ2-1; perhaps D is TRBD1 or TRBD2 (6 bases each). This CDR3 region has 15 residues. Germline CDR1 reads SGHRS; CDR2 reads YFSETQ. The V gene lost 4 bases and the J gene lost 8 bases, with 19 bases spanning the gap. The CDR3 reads CASSPRGLGGDEQFF. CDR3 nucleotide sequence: TGCGCCAGCAGCCCCCGGGGGCTAGGGGGTGATGAGCAGTTCTTC.

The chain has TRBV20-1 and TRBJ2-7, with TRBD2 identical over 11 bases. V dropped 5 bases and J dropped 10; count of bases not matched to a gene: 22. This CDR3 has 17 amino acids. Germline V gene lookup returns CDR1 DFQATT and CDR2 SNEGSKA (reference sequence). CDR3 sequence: CSADVLAGGSHREAQYF. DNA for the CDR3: TGCAGTGCTGATGTTCTAGCGGGGGGCAGCCACCGGGAGGCCCAGTACTTC.

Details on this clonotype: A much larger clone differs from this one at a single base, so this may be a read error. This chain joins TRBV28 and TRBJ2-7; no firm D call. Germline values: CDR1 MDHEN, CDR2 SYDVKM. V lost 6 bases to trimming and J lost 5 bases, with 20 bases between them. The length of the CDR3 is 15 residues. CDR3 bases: TGTGCCAGCAGCCCCCGAGAGGTGCCCACCCACGAGCAGTACTTC. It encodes CASSPREVPTHEQYF.

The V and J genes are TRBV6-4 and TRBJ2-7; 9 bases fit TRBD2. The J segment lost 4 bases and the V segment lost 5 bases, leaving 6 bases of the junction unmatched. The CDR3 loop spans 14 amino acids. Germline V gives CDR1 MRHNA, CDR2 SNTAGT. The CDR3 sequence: CASSPTLAGYEQYF. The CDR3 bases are TGTGCCAGCAGTCCGACCCTAGCGGGATACGAGCAGTACTTC.

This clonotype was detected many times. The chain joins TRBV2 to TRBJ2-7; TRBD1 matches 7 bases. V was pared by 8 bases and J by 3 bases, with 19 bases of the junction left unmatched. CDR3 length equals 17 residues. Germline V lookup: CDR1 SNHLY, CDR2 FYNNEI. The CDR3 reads CASVMVTTGRWVYEQYF. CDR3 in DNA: TGTGCCAGCGTGATGGTCACGACAGGGCGCTGGGTCTACGAGCAGTACTTC.